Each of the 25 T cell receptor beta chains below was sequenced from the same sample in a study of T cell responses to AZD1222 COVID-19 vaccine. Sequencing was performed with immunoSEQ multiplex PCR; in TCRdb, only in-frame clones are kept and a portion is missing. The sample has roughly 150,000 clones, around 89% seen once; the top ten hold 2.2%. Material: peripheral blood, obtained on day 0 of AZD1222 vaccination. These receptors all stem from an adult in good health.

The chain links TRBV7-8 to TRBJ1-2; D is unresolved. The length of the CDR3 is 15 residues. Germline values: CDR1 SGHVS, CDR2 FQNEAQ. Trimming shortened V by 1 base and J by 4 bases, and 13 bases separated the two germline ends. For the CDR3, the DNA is TGTGCCAGCAGCTTAGTCGTCACTCAACCCTATGGCTACACCTTC. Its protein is CASSLVVTQPYGYTF.

The CDR3 coding sequence is TGCAGCGTTGTCCGACAGACACTAGCGGGACGCACAGATACGCAGTATTTT. This sequence encodes CSVVRQTLAGRTDTQYF. The genes are TRBV29-1 and TRBJ2-3, with 10 positions matching TRBD2. Germline V gene data show CDR1 as SQVTM and CDR2 as ANQGSEA. After removal of 4 bases from V and 1 base from J, the junction contained 11 bases not matched to a gene. The CDR3 contains 17 residues.

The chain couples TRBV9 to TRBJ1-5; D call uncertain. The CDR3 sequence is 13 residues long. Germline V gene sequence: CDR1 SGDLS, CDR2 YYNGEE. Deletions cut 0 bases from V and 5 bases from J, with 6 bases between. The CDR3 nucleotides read TGTGCCAGCAGCGTAGGTTGGGATCAGCCCCAGCATTTT. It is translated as CASSVGWDQPQHF.

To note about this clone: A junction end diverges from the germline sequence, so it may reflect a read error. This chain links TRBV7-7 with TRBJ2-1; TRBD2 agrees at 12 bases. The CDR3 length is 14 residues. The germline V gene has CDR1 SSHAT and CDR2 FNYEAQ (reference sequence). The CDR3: CASSLGTSGSEQFF. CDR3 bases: TGTGCTAGCAGCTTAGGGACTAGCGGGTCTGAGCAGTTCTTC.

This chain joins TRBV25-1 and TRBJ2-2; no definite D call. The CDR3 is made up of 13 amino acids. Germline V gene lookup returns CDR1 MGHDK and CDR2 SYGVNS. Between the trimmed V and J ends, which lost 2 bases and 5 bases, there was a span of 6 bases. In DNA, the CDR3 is TGTGCCAGCAGTGAAATGGCGACCGGGGAGCTGTTTTTT. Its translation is CASSEMATGELFF.

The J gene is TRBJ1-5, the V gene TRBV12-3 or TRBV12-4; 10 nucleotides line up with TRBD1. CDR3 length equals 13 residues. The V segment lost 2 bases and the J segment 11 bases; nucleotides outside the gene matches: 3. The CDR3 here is CASSLNGQGAQHF. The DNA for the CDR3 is TGTGCCAGCAGTTTAAACGGACAGGGGGCCCAGCATTTT.

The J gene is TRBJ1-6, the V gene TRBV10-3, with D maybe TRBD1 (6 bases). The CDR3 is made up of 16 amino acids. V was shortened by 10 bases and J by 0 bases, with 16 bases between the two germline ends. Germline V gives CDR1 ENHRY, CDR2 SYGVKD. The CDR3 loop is CATWDTSSSYNSPLHF. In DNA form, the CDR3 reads TGTGCCACGTGGGACACCTCGAGCTCCTATAATTCACCCCTCCACTTT.

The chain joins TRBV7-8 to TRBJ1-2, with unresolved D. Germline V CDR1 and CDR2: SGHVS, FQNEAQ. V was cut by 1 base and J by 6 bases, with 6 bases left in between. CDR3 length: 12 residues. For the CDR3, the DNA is TGTGCCAGCAGCTTAGGAGGTGATGGCTACACCTTC. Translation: CASSLGGDGYTF.

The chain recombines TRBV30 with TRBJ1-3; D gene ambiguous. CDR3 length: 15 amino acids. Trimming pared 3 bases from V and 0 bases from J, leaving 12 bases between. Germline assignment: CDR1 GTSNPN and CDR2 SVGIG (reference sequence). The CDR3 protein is CAWRPKTSSGNTIYF. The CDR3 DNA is TGTGCCTGGAGACCGAAAACTAGCTCTGGAAACACCATATATTTT.

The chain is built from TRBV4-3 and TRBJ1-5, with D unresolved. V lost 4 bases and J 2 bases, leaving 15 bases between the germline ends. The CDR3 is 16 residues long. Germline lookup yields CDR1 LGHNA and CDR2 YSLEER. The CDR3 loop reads CASSPNGYGGNQPQHF. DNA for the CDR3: TGCGCCAGCAGCCCCAACGGTTATGGCGGCAATCAGCCCCAGCATTTT.

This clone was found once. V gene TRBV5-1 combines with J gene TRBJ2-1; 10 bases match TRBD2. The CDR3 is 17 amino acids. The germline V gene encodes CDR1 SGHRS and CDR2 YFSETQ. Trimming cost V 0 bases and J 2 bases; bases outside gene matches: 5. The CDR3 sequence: CASSLGLLAGAYNEQFF. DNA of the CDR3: TGCGCCAGCAGCTTGGGGCTCCTAGCGGGAGCCTACAATGAGCAGTTCTTC.

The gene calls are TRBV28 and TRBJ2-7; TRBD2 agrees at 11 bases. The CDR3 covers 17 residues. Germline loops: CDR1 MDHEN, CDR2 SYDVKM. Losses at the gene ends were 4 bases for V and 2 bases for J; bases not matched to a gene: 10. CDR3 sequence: CASSSVGTSGIAYEQYF. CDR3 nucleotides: TGTGCCAGCAGTTCCGTCGGGACTAGCGGAATTGCCTACGAGCAGTACTTC.

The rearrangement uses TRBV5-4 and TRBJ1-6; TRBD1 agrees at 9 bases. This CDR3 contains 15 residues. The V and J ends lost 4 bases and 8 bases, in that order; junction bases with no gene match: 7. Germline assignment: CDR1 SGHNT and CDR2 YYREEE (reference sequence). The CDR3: CASSAGQGRDSPLHF. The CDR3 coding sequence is TGTGCCAGCAGCGCCGGACAGGGGCGGGATTCACCCCTCCACTTT.

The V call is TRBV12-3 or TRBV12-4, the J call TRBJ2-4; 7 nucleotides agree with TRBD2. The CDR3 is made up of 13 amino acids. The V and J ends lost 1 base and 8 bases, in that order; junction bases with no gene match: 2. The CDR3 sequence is CASSLGGSDIQYF. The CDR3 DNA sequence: TGTGCCAGCAGTTTAGGCGGGAGTGACATTCAGTACTTC.

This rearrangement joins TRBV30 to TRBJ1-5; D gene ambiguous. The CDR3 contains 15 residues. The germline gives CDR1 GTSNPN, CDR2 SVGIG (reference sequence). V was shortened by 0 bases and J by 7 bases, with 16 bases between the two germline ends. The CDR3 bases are TGTGCCTGGAGTGTAAGCCTGGTTCCTAACCAGCCCCAGCATTTT. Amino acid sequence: CAWSVSLVPNQPQHF. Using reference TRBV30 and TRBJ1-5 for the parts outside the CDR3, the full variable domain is SQTIHQWPATLVQPVGSPLSLECTVEGTSNPNLYWYRQAAGRGLQLLFYSVGIGQISSEVPQNLSASRPQDRQFILSSKKLLLSDSGFYLCAWSVSLVPNQPQHFGDGTRLSIL.

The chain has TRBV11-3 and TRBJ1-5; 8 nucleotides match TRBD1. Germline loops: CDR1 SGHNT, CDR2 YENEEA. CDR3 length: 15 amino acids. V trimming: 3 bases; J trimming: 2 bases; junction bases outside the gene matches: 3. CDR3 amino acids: CASSFWGQGNQPQHF. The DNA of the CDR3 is TGTGCCAGCAGCTTCTGGGGACAGGGCAATCAGCCCCAGCATTTT. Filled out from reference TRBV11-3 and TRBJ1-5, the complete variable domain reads EAGVVQSPRYKIIEKKQPVAFWCNPISGHNTLYWYLQNLGQGPELLIRYENEEAVDDSQLPKDRFSAERLKGVDSTLKIQPAELGDSAVYLCASSFWGQGNQPQHFGDGTRLSIL.

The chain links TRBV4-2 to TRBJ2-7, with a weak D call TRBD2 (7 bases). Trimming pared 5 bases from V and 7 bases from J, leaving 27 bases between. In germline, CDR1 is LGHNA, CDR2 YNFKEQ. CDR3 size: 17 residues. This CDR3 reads CASSSTGLQGGAWEQYF. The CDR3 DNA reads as TGTGCCAGCAGCTCCACAGGGCTCCAGGGAGGGGCCTGGGAGCAGTACTTC.

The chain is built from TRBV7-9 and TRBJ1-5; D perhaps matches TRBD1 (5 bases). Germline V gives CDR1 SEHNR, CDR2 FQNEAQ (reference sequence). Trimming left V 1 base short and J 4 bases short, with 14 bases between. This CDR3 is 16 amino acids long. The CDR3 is CASSLGIGGTNQPQHF. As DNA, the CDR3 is TGTGCCAGCAGCTTAGGAATTGGGGGAACTAATCAGCCCCAGCATTTT.

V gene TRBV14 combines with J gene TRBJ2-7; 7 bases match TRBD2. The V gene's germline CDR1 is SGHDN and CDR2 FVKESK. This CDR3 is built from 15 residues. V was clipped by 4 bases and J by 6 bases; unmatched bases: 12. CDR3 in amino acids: CASSRVSGWEGEQYF. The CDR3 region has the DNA TGTGCCAGCAGCCGGGTTAGCGGTTGGGAGGGCGAGCAGTACTTC.

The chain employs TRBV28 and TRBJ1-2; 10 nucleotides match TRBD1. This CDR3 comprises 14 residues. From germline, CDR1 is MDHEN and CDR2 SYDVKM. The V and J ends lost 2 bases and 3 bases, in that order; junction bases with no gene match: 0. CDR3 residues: CASSLGTGDYGYTF. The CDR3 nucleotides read TGTGCCAGCAGTTTAGGGACAGGGGACTATGGCTACACCTTC.

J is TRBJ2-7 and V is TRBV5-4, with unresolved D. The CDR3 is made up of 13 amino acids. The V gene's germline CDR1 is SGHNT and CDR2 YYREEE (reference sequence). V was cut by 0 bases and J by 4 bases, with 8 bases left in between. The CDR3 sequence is CASSLGANYEQYF. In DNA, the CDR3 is TGTGCCAGCAGCTTGGGCGCGAATTACGAGCAGTACTTC. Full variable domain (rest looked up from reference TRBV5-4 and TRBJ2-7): ETGVTQSPTHLIKTRGQQVTLRCSSQSGHNTVSWYQQALGQGPQFIFQYYREEENGRGNFPPRFSGLQFPNYSSELNVNALELDDSALYLCASSLGANYEQYFGPGTRLTVT.

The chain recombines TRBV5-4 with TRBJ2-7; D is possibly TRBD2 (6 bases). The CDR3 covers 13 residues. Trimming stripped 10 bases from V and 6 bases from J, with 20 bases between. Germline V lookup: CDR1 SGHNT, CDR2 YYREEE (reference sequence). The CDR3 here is CAGGKAGSGEQYF. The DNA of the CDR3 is TGTGCCGGTGGGAAGGCGGGGTCTGGCGAGCAGTACTTC.

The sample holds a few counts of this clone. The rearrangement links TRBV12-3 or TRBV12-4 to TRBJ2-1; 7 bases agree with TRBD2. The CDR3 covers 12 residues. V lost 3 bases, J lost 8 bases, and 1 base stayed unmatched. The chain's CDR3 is CASSFSGYEQFF. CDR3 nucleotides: TGTGCCAGCAGTTTTAGCGGGTATGAGCAGTTCTTC.

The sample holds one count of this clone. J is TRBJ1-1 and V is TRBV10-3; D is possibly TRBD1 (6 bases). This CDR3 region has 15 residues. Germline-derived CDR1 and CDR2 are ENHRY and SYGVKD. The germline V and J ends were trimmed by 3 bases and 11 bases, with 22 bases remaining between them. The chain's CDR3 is CAISDHLPTGTRAFF. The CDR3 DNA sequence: TGTGCCATCAGTGACCACCTTCCTACAGGGACTCGGGCTTTCTTT.

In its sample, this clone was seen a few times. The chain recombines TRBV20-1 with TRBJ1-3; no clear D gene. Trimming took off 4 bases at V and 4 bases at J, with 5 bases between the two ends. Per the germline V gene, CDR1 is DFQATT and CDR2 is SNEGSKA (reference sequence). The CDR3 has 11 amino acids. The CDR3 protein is CSATRGNTIYF. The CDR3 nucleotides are TGCAGTGCTACCCGGGGAAACACCATATATTTT.